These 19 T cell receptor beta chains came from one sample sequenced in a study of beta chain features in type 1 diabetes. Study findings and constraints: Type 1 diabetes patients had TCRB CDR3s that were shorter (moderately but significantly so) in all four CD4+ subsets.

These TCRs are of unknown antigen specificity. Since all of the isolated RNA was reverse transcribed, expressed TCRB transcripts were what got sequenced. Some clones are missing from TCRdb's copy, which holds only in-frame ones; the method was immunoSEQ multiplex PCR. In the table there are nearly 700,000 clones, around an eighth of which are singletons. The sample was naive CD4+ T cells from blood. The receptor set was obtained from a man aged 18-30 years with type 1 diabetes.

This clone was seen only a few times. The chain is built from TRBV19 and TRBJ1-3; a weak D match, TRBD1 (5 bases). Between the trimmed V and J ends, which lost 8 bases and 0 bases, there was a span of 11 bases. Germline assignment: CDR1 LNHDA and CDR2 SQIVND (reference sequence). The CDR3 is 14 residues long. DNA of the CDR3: TGTGCCAGTCGGGGACTGCACTCTGGAAACACCATATATTTT. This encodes CASRGLHSGNTIYF.

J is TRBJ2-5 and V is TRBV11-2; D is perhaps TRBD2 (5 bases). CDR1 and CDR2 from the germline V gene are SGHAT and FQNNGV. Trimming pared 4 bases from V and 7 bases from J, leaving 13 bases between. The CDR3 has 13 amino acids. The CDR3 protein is CASSYRTPRTQYF. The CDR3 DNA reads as TGTGCCAGCAGCTACCGGACTCCACGGACCCAGTACTTC.

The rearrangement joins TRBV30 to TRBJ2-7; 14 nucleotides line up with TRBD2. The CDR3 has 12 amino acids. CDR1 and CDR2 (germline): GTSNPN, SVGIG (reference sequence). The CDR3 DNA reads TGTGCACAGACTAGCGGGGGGGCTCGGCAGTACTTC. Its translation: CAQTSGGARQYF.

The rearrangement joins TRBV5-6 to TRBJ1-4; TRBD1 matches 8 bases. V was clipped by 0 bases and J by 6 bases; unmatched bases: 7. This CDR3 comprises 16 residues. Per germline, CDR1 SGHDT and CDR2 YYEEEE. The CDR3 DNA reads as TGTGCCAGCAGCTTGGTTGCTGGGACAGGCGATGAAAAACTGTTTTTT. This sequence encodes CASSLVAGTGDEKLFF.

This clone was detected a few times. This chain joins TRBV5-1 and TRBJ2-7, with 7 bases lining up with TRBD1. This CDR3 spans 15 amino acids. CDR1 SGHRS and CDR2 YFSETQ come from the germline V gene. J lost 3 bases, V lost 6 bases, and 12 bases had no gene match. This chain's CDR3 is CASIRDSGRYYEQYF. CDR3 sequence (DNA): TGCGCCAGCATCCGGGACAGCGGCCGCTACTACGAGCAGTACTTC.

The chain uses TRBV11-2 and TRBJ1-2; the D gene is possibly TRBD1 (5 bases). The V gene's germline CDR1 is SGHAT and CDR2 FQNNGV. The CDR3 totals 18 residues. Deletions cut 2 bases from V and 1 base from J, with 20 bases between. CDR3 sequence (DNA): TGTGCCAGCAGCTTAACCCCGCCCGACAGCACTTATAACTATGGCTACACCTTC. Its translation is CASSLTPPDSTYNYGYTF. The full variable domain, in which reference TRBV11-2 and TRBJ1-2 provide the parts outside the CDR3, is EAGVAQSPRYKIIEKRQSVAFWCNPISGHATLYWYQQILGQGPKLLIQFQNNGVVDDSQLPKDRFSAERLKGVDSTLKIQPAKLEDSAVYLCASSLTPPDSTYNYGYTFGSGTRLTVV.

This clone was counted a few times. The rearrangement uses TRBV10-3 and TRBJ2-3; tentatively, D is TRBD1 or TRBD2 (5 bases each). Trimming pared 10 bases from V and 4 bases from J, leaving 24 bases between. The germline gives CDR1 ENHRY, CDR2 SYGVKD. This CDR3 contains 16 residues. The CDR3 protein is CATWPRGDSAADTQYF. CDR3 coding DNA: TGTGCCACCTGGCCGAGGGGAGACTCGGCCGCAGATACGCAGTATTTT.

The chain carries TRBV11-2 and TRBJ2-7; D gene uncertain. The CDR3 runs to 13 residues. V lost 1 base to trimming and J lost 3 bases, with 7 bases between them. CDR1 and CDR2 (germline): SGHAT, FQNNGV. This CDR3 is CASSLVQDYEQYF. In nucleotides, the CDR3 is TGTGCCAGCAGCTTAGTGCAGGACTACGAGCAGTACTTC.

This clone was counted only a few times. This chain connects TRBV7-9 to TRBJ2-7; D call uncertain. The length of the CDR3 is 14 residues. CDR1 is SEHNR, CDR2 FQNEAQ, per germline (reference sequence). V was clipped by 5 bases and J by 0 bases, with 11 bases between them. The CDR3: CASSPDRTSYEQYF. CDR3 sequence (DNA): TGTGCCAGCAGCCCGGACCGGACCTCCTACGAGCAGTACTTC.

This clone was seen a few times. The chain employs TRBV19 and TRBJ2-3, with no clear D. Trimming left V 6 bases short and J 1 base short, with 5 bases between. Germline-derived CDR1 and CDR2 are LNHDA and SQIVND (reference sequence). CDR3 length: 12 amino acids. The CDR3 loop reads CASSTRTDTQYF. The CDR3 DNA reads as TGTGCCAGTAGCACCCGCACAGATACGCAGTATTTT.

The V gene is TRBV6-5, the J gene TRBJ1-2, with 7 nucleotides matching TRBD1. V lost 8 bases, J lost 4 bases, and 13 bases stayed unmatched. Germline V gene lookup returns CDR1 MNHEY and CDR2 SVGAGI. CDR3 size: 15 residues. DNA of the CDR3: TGTGCCAGCCACAACGATGGGACAGACGCCTATGGCTACACCTTC. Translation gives CASHNDGTDAYGYTF.

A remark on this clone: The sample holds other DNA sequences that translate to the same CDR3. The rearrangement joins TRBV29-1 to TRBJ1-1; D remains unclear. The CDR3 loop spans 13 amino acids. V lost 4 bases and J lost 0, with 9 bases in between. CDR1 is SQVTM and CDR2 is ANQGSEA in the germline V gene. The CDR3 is CSVVRRLNTEAFF. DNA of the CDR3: TGCAGCGTTGTGAGACGCTTGAACACTGAAGCTTTCTTT.

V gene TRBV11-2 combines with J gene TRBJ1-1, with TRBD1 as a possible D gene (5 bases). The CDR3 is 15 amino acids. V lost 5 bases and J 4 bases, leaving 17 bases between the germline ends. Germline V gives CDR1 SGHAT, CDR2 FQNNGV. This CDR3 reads CASSPLRGPSTEAFF. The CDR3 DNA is TGTGCCAGCAGCCCACTCCGGGGCCCCTCCACTGAAGCTTTCTTT.

The CDR3 sequence is CASRLGTGPFGGYTF. CDR3 bases: TGTGCCAGCAGGTTGGGGACAGGACCCTTTGGAGGCTACACCTTC. The V and J genes are TRBV6-1 and TRBJ1-2; 8 bases are a match to TRBD1. The CDR3 consists of 15 residues. Germline-derived CDR1 and CDR2 are MNHNS and SASEGT. V lost 6 bases to trimming and J lost 8 bases; unmatched junction nucleotides: 14.

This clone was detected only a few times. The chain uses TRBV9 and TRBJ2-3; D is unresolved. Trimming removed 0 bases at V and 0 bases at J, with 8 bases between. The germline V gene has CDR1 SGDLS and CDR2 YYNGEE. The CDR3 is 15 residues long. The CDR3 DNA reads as TGTGCCAGCAGCGTAGTTGGGCAGAGCACAGATACGCAGTATTTT. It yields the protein CASSVVGQSTDTQYF. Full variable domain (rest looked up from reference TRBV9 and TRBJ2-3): DSGVTQTPKHLITATGQRVTLRCSPRSGDLSVYWYQQSLDQGLQFLIQYYNGEERAKGNILERFSAQQFPDLHSELNLSSLELGDSALYFCASSVVGQSTDTQYFGPGTRLTVL.

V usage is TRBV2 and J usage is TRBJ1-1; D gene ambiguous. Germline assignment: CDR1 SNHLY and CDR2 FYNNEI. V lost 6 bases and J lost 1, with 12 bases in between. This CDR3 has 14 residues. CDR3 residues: CASSVHLPNTEAFF. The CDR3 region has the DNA TGTGCCAGCAGCGTACACCTACCGAACACTGAAGCTTTCTTT.

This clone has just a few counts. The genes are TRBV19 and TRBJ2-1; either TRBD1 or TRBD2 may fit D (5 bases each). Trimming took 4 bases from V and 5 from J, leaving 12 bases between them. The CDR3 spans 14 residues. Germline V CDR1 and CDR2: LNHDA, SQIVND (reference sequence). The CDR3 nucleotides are TGTGCCAGTAGTACTGGGACCTTAAACAATGAGCAGTTCTTC. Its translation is CASSTGTLNNEQFF.

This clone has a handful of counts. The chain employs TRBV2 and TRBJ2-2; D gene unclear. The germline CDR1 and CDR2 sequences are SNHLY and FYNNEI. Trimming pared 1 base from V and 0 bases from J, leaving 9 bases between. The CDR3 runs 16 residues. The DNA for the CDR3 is TGTGCCAGCAGTGAAGTCGGACCTGCGAACACCGGGGAGCTGTTTTTT. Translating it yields CASSEVGPANTGELFF.

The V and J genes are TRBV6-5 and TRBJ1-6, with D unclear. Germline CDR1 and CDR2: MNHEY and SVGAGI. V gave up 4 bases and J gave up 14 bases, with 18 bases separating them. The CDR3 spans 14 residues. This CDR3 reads CASSLIPRRQALHF. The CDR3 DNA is TGTGCCAGCAGTTTGATTCCCAGGCGGCAGGCCCTCCACTTT.